This is a list of T cell receptor beta chains from one sample in a study of T cells after yellow fever vaccination. TCRdb re-derived calls from the 5' RACE reads in MiXCR, one entry per CDR3 protein. The sample includes 250,000 to 350,000 distinct CDR3 sequences, 3.5% to 4.5% of them seen just once. The source was PBMCs, collected 15 days after the yellow fever booster vaccination. The receptors come from a man younger than 35 who received the YFV17D yellow fever vaccine. Both conserved end residues are trimmed from each CDR3. Clone size appears in some rows only: once, few, many, or a class for an expanded clone.

v_call: TRBV12-3/TRBV12-4; j_call: TRBJ1-5; clone_size: many; cdr3_aa: ASSRQGSNQPQH
v_call: TRBV27; j_call: TRBJ2-2; clone_size: -; cdr3_aa: ASRRGGGGELF
v_call: TRBV12-3/TRBV12-4; j_call: TRBJ1-3; clone_size: few; cdr3_aa: ASSLTGGNTIY
v_call: TRBV6-2/TRBV6-3; j_call: TRBJ2-4; clone_size: many; cdr3_aa: ASSYATEGAYLAKNIQY
v_call: TRBV20-1; j_call: TRBJ1-1; clone_size: many; cdr3_aa: SAAWGTEAF
v_call: TRBV18; j_call: TRBJ2-3; clone_size: many; cdr3_aa: ASSPTSGGAARPDTQY
v_call: TRBV13; j_call: TRBJ2-7; clone_size: few; cdr3_aa: ASSLGPSGGYEQY
v_call: TRBV5-1; j_call: TRBJ2-1; clone_size: -; cdr3_aa: ASSNDRGRF
v_call: TRBV12-3/TRBV12-4; j_call: TRBJ2-1; clone_size: -; cdr3_aa: ASSLVRQF
v_call: TRBV7-8; j_call: TRBJ2-6; clone_size: few; cdr3_aa: ASSPGQTSSGANVLT
v_call: TRBV5-1; j_call: TRBJ1-1; clone_size: -; cdr3_aa: ASIGQGPLNTEAF
v_call: TRBV4-1; j_call: TRBJ2-7; clone_size: many; cdr3_aa: ASSQELPYEQY
v_call: TRBV7-3; j_call: TRBJ2-3; clone_size: many; cdr3_aa: ASSLELFTDTQY
v_call: TRBV4-3; j_call: TRBJ1-1; clone_size: -; cdr3_aa: ASSQEVGQWNTEAF
v_call: TRBV5-1; j_call: TRBJ1-1; clone_size: many; cdr3_aa: ASSPGTGLATEAF
v_call: TRBV20-1; j_call: TRBJ1-4; clone_size: few; cdr3_aa: SGETVNEKGLF
v_call: TRBV27; j_call: TRBJ1-5; clone_size: many; cdr3_aa: ASGRDSNQPQH
v_call: TRBV5-1; j_call: TRBJ2-1; clone_size: few; cdr3_aa: ASSLLSGGLSSYNEQF
v_call: TRBV7-2; j_call: TRBJ1-1; clone_size: once; cdr3_aa: ASSPTGIHMNTEAF
v_call: TRBV7-2; j_call: TRBJ2-3; clone_size: few; cdr3_aa: ASSLAGTPAPHTQY
v_call: TRBV4-2; j_call: TRBJ1-5; clone_size: many; cdr3_aa: ASSLSYGANQPQH
v_call: TRBV9; j_call: TRBJ2-3; clone_size: few; cdr3_aa: ASSVEDSLSTDTQY
v_call: TRBV3-1; j_call: TRBJ2-5; clone_size: -; cdr3_aa: ASSRQGTIQTQY
v_call: TRBV3-1; j_call: TRBJ1-3; clone_size: few; cdr3_aa: ASSPMVDSGNTIY
v_call: TRBV7-9; j_call: TRBJ2-1; clone_size: -; cdr3_aa: ASSARLAGNSYNEQF
v_call: TRBV5-5; j_call: TRBJ2-7; clone_size: many; cdr3_aa: ASSWGTAYEQY
v_call: TRBV5-6; j_call: TRBJ2-4; clone_size: many; cdr3_aa: ASSQTEGAGDIQY
v_call: TRBV7-9; j_call: TRBJ2-1; clone_size: many; cdr3_aa: ASRGTGDNSYNEQF
v_call: TRBV6-6; j_call: TRBJ2-3; clone_size: many; cdr3_aa: ASSYGRLYTDTQY
v_call: TRBV5-1; j_call: TRBJ1-4; clone_size: few; cdr3_aa: ASSLDGTEGRKLF
v_call: TRBV20-1; j_call: TRBJ1-2; clone_size: -; cdr3_aa: KAWTGENGYT
v_call: TRBV3-1; j_call: TRBJ1-2; clone_size: few; cdr3_aa: ASRAARNYGYT
v_call: TRBV27; j_call: TRBJ2-7; clone_size: few; cdr3_aa: ASSPSRQNPYEQY
v_call: TRBV5-1; j_call: TRBJ1-1; clone_size: many; cdr3_aa: ASSLAAGSYPEAF
v_call: TRBV18; j_call: TRBJ2-5; clone_size: -; cdr3_aa: ASSRQPEGETQY
v_call: TRBV12-3/TRBV12-4; j_call: TRBJ2-5; clone_size: many; cdr3_aa: ASSFQAEGETQY
v_call: TRBV4-3; j_call: TRBJ2-3; clone_size: -; cdr3_aa: ASSQALANTQY
v_call: TRBV6-4; j_call: TRBJ2-3; clone_size: many; cdr3_aa: ASSDSSSATDTQY
v_call: TRBV4-1; j_call: TRBJ2-2; clone_size: -; cdr3_aa: ASSQEQGLAGELF
v_call: TRBV20-1; j_call: TRBJ2-5; clone_size: many; cdr3_aa: SASPQNQETQY
v_call: TRBV21-1; j_call: TRBJ1-6; clone_size: few; cdr3_aa: ASSKAETSNSPLH
v_call: TRBV29-1; j_call: TRBJ1-2; clone_size: few; cdr3_aa: SVENRGDSYGYT
v_call: TRBV7-9; j_call: TRBJ2-6; clone_size: -; cdr3_aa: ASTPGGDRSLLSGANVLT
v_call: TRBV18; j_call: TRBJ2-4; clone_size: many; cdr3_aa: ASSPLRTASVAKNIQY
v_call: TRBV19; j_call: TRBJ2-3; clone_size: many; cdr3_aa: ASSAGPPGSTQY
v_call: TRBV4-3; j_call: TRBJ1-1; clone_size: many; cdr3_aa: ASSQAGVGYTEAF
v_call: TRBV6-5; j_call: TRBJ2-2; clone_size: many; cdr3_aa: ASTLRAKVGELF
v_call: TRBV5-1; j_call: TRBJ2-5; clone_size: few; cdr3_aa: ASSPPGLAAQETQY
v_call: TRBV24-1; j_call: TRBJ2-2; clone_size: many; cdr3_aa: ATSEHTGELF